These 18 T cell receptor beta chains came from one sample sequenced in a study of T cell responses to AZD1222 COVID-19 vaccine. Profiled with immunoSEQ multiplex PCR; TCRdb holds only in-frame clones, not every one. This sample carries 95,000 to 110,000 clones, about 93% of them seen once, and the ten largest clones take around 5%. This specimen was peripheral blood, taken on day 0 of AZD1222 vaccination. The receptors shown here come from an adult in good health.

This clone was counted a few times. The V and J genes are TRBV2 and TRBJ2-7; TRBD1 aligns across 8 bases. V shed 6 bases and J 6 bases; nucleotides not matched to a gene: 7. Germline V gene data show CDR1 as SNHLY and CDR2 as FYNNEI. This CDR3 comprises 13 residues. The CDR3 DNA reads TGTGCCAGCAGCCTAGGACAGGGTAGCGAGCAGTACTTC. Residues: CASSLGQGSEQYF.

This clone has a handful of counts. The V gene is TRBV6-5, the J gene TRBJ1-1; D not resolved. The CDR3 runs to 13 residues. Germline V gene sequence: CDR1 MNHEY, CDR2 SVGAGI. Between the trimmed V and J ends, which lost 6 bases and 2 bases, there was a span of 10 bases. CDR3 loop: CASRQSLNTEAFF. CDR3 nucleotide sequence: TGTGCCAGCAGACAGAGCCTAAACACTGAAGCTTTCTTT.

The sample holds a few counts of this clone. The chain employs TRBV24-1 and TRBJ2-3; possible D gene TRBD1, 7 bases. V was clipped by 5 bases and J by 0 bases, with 8 bases between them. Looked up from germline, CDR1 is KGHDR and CDR2 is SFDVKD. The CDR3 runs to 14 residues. CDR3 residues: CATSAGGSTDTQYF. CDR3 coding DNA: TGTGCCACCAGTGCAGGGGGGAGCACAGATACGCAGTATTTT.

About this clone: At one end, the junction sequence differs from germline, possibly due to a read error. V and J are TRBV15 and TRBJ1-6; tentative D call: TRBD1 (6 bases). CDR3 length: 19 amino acids. Germline V gene data show CDR1 as LNHNV and CDR2 as YYDKDF (reference sequence). The CDR3 bases are TGTGCCACCAGAAGAGGGGGAACTAACCTGAGCTCCTATAATTCACCCCTCCACTTT. This codes for CATRRGGTNLSSYNSPLHF.

The V call is TRBV3-1 (or the pseudogene TRBV3-2), the J call TRBJ2-3; D gene unclear. The V end lost 0 bases, the J end lost 4 bases, and 11 bases lay between the germline ends. The germline CDR1 and CDR2 sequences are LGHDT and YNNKEL (reference sequence). The length of the CDR3 is 15 residues. CDR3 DNA: TGTGCCAGCAGCCAAGAAGGTAGGGCGGCAGATACGCAGTATTTT. Translation gives CASSQEGRAADTQYF.

V gene TRBV5-1 combines with J gene TRBJ1-1, with D uncertain. CDR3 size: 14 residues. V lost 0 bases, J lost 1 base, and 7 bases lay in between. CDR1 and CDR2 from the germline V gene are SGHRS and YFSETQ. CDR3 sequence reads: CASSLGRGNTEAFF. In DNA form, the CDR3 reads TGCGCCAGCAGCTTGGGGCGGGGGAACACTGAAGCTTTCTTT.

This rearrangement joins TRBV5-1 to TRBJ2-1; tentative D call: TRBD2 (7 bases). The V end lost 5 bases, the J end lost 10 bases, and 19 bases lay between the germline ends. The CDR3 spans 14 residues. Germline V CDR1 and CDR2: SGHRS, YFSETQ. CDR3 DNA sequence: TGCGCCAGCAGGGCCACCGGGGGCGGGAGCGAGCAGTTCTTC. This encodes CASRATGGGSEQFF. The full variable domain, completed using reference TRBV5-1 and TRBJ2-1, is KAGVTQTPRYLIKTRGQQVTLSCSPISGHRSVSWYQQTPGQGLQFLFEYFSETQRNKGNFPGRFSGRQFSNSRSEMNVSTLELGDSALYLCASRATGGGSEQFFGPGTRLTVL.

The genes are TRBV10-1 and TRBJ2-3, with 8 bases fitting TRBD2. The CDR3 extends over 14 amino acids. Germline loops: CDR1 WNHNN, CDR2 SYGVQD (reference sequence). The ends lost 5 bases at V and 5 bases at J; junction bases unmatched: 6. The CDR3, as DNA: TGCGCCAGCAGTAGCGGGAGTGTTGGAGATACGCAGTATTTT. It is translated as CASSSGSVGDTQYF.

V gene TRBV28 combines with J gene TRBJ2-1; 8 bases line up with TRBD2. The CDR3 is 15 amino acids. With 7 bases clipped from V and 1 base from J, the junction kept 6 bases outside the gene matches. From germline, CDR1 is MDHEN and CDR2 SYDVKM. The CDR3 DNA reads as TGTGCCAGCACCCCACTAGCGGTGTCCTACAATGAGCAGTTCTTC. This sequence encodes CASTPLAVSYNEQFF.

V is TRBV18 and J is TRBJ2-3, with D hard to call. Germline-derived CDR1 and CDR2 are KGHSH and LQKENI. V was trimmed by 2 bases and J by 2 bases, leaving 8 bases between them. This CDR3 has 14 amino acids. The CDR3 sequence is CASSPIQTTDTQYF. The CDR3, as DNA: TGTGCCAGCTCACCAATCCAGACCACAGATACGCAGTATTTT.

This sequence joins TRBV28 and TRBJ1-2; D gene ambiguous. The CDR3 contains 11 residues. Trimming removed 10 bases from V and 4 bases from J, with 10 bases in between. Germline values: CDR1 MDHEN, CDR2 SYDVKM. CDR3 region: CATQFVYGYTF. The CDR3 nucleotides are TGTGCCACACAGTTCGTCTATGGCTACACCTTC.

This clone is labeled as medium-sized. Within the sample, other DNA sequences also encode this same CDR3. The J gene is TRBJ2-1, the V gene TRBV27; no clear D gene. The germline V and J ends were trimmed by 3 bases and 4 bases, with 7 bases remaining between them. The CDR3 runs to 13 residues. Germline CDR1 is MNHEY and CDR2 is SMNVEV (reference sequence). The CDR3 nucleotides read TGTGCCAGCAGTTTCGGAGAGTACAATGAGCAGTTCTTC. This sequence encodes CASSFGEYNEQFF.

This clone was recorded only once. The chain links TRBV28 to TRBJ1-2; 7 bases are a match to TRBD1. Germline CDR1 and CDR2: MDHEN and SYDVKM. Trimming took 5 bases from V and 5 from J; bases not matched to a gene: 2. CDR3 size: 12 residues. CDR3 amino acids: CASSPRGYGYTF. CDR3 in DNA: TGTGCCAGCAGTCCCAGGGGGTATGGCTACACCTTC.

The chain couples TRBV3-1 (or the pseudogene TRBV3-2) to TRBJ2-7; 8 bases are a match to TRBD2. This CDR3 contains 16 residues. The V segment lost 4 bases and the J segment 2 bases; nucleotides outside the gene matches: 10. Looked up from germline, CDR1 is LGHDT and CDR2 is YNNKEL (reference sequence). The CDR3 DNA reads TGTGCCAGCAGCCTTGGACCTAGCGGGTCCGCCTACGAGCAGTACTTC. Its translation is CASSLGPSGSAYEQYF.

The J gene is TRBJ2-1, the V gene TRBV4-3; 9 bases fit TRBD2. This CDR3 has 17 amino acids. Looked up from germline, CDR1 is LGHNA and CDR2 is YSLEER. The V and J ends lost 0 bases and 2 bases, in that order; junction bases with no gene match: 5. In nucleotides, the CDR3 is TGCGCCAGCAGCCAAGATCTGACTAGCGGTACCTACAATGAGCAGTTCTTC. This translates into CASSQDLTSGTYNEQFF.

V and J are TRBV6-5 and TRBJ1-1; TRBD1 matches 8 bases. The CDR3 covers 14 residues. Germline CDR1 reads MNHEY; CDR2 reads SVGAGI. V dropped 5 bases and J dropped 5; count of bases not matched to a gene: 7. The CDR3 loop reads CASSPRTGRTEAFF. Written as DNA, the CDR3 is TGTGCCAGCAGTCCCCGGACAGGGCGTACTGAAGCTTTCTTT.

This chain uses TRBV27 with TRBJ2-7; TRBD1 agrees at 8 bases. This CDR3 region has 13 residues. Germline V CDR1 and CDR2: MNHEY, SMNVEV (reference sequence). The V and J ends lost 3 bases and 5 bases, in that order; junction bases with no gene match: 3. CDR3: CASSFRQGNEQYF. The CDR3 nucleotides are TGTGCCAGCAGTTTTCGACAGGGGAACGAGCAGTACTTC.

The chain recombines TRBV7-2 with TRBJ2-7, with D uncertain. The ends were cut back, 2 bases at V and 4 bases at J, with 15 bases in the middle. CDR3 length: 15 amino acids. Germline lookup yields CDR1 SGHTA and CDR2 FQGNSA. In DNA, the CDR3 is TGTGCCAGCAGCTTATCCGACTCAGATATTTACGAGCAGTACTTC. Translated: CASSLSDSDIYEQYF. Full variable domain (missing parts from reference TRBV7-2 and TRBJ2-7): GAGVSQSPSNKVTEKGKDVELRCDPISGHTALYWYRQSLGQGLEFLIYFQGNSAPDKSGLPSDRFSAERTGGSVSTLTIQRTQQEDSAVYLCASSLSDSDIYEQYFGPGTRLTVT.